This T cell receptor beta chain is drawn from a study of blood T cell repertoires in COVID-19. In the study overall: Italy, Spain and the United States were the sources of the convalescent and acute COVID-19 samples. T cells, B-cell-depleted T cells, or PBMCs supplied cDNA or gDNA.

The V and J ends lost 6 bases and 6 bases respectively, with 12 bases between them. This CDR3 comprises 14 residues. Germline CDR1 MRHNA, CDR2 SNTAGT. Only in-frame clones appear in the TCRdb table, and some are missing; sequencing was by immunoSEQ multiplex PCR. This sample yields about 190,000 clones, of which roughly 80% are seen a single time; about 13% belongs to the top ten. The sequence came from a man aged 50-59 years who had recovered from COVID-19. V gene TRBV6-4 combines with J gene TRBJ1-6, with D perhaps matching TRBD1 (5 bases). The sample consisted of peripheral blood. The CDR3 loop is CASRIQEPNSPLHF. Written as DNA, the CDR3 is TGTGCCAGCAGGATACAGGAACCTAATTCACCCCTCCACTTT.